The 32 T cell receptor beta chains in this list originate from one sample, sequenced in a study of cytomegalovirus exposure and HLA in healthy donors. The PCR had 60 Vbeta and 13 Jbeta primers. Assay: immunoSEQ multiplex PCR; the TCRdb copy retains only in-frame clones and omits some. The table has over 150,000 clones, roughly 77% seen once; the top ten hold roughly 5%. Sequenced sample: PBMCs. The receptor set was obtained from a male donor in good health and CMV-seronegative.

V is TRBV6-5 and J is TRBJ2-3; D not resolved. Trimming pared 6 bases from V and 1 base from J, leaving 11 bases between. The CDR3 is 14 amino acids. The germline V gene encodes CDR1 MNHEY and CDR2 SVGAGI. DNA of the CDR3: TGTGCCAGCAGCCTACTCGCGGGCACAGATACGCAGTATTTT. Translated: CASSLLAGTDTQYF.

The rearrangement joins TRBV5-1 to TRBJ2-7; D might be TRBD1 (6 bases). There are 14 residues in the CDR3. CDR1 is SGHRS, CDR2 YFSETQ, per germline. The V end lost 0 bases, the J end lost 4 bases, and 11 bases lay between the germline ends. The chain's CDR3 is CASSLGTQGYEQYF. DNA of the CDR3: TGCGCCAGCAGCTTGGGAACACAGGGATACGAGCAGTACTTC.

This chain connects TRBV6-1 to TRBJ2-2, with 7 positions matching TRBD2. V dropped 2 bases and J dropped 1; count of bases not matched to a gene: 4. This CDR3 is built from 16 residues. CDR1 is MNHNS, CDR2 SASEGT, per germline. The DNA of the CDR3 is TGTGCCAGCAGTGAAACTAGCGTACTGAACACCGGGGAGCTGTTTTTT. Protein sequence: CASSETSVLNTGELFF.

This chain connects TRBV6-6 to TRBJ2-3, with D possibly being TRBD1 (6 bases). Trimming took off 3 bases at V and 10 bases at J, with 17 bases between the two ends. Looked up from germline, CDR1 is MNHNY and CDR2 is SVGAGI (reference sequence). The CDR3 length is 14 residues. The CDR3 sequence is CASSYSIQGWPQYF. The CDR3, as DNA: TGTGCCAGCAGTTATTCTATCCAGGGGTGGCCGCAGTATTTT.

A word on this clone: One end of the junction varies from germline; a read error may be responsible. J is TRBJ2-1 and V is TRBV10-1; the match to TRBD2 covers 9 bases. The CDR3 totals 17 residues. Per the germline V gene, CDR1 is WNHNN and CDR2 is SYGVQD (reference sequence). DNA for the CDR3: TGCGCCAGCTTGAGGAGACTAGCGGATACCTCCGACAATGAGCAGTTCTTC. Its translation: CASLRRLADTSDNEQFF.

This chain connects TRBV5-6 to TRBJ2-4; possible D gene TRBD2, 5 bases. With 3 bases removed from V and 7 bases from J, the gap between germline ends came to 20 bases. The CDR3 is 16 amino acids. Germline V lookup: CDR1 SGHDT, CDR2 YYEEEE. The CDR3: CASSYPHSGLGNIQYF. CDR3 DNA: TGTGCCAGCAGCTATCCTCACTCGGGGTTAGGGAACATTCAGTACTTC.

The V gene is TRBV6-6, the J gene TRBJ1-1; D not resolved. Germline assignment: CDR1 MNHNY and CDR2 SVGAGI (reference sequence). Between the trimmed V and J ends, which lost 2 bases and 2 bases, there was a span of 6 bases. This CDR3 comprises 13 residues. DNA for the CDR3: TGTGCCAGCAGTTACCGGTCAAACACTGAAGCTTTCTTT. Residues: CASSYRSNTEAFF.

Details on this clone: The germline gene is not matched at one end of the junction; a read error may be the cause. The V gene is TRBV28, the J gene TRBJ1-2; D is unresolved. Germline V gives CDR1 MDHEN, CDR2 SYDVKM. This CDR3 has 13 amino acids. The CDR3 protein is CASPRAANYGYAF. The DNA for the CDR3 is TGTGCCAGCCCAAGAGCAGCTAACTATGGCTACGCCTTC.

This clone came up a few times. The gene calls are TRBV28 and TRBJ2-2; 8 bases line up with TRBD2. Germline V gene sequence: CDR1 MDHEN, CDR2 SYDVKM. The CDR3 totals 15 residues. Trimming cost V 6 bases and J 4 bases; bases outside gene matches: 7. CDR3 in DNA: TGTGCCAGCAGAAAAGGGCTAGCGGGCACCGGGGAGCTGTTTTTT. Its translation: CASRKGLAGTGELFF.

The chain combines TRBV10-3 with TRBJ2-7, with D tentatively TRBD2 (7 bases). V gave up 7 bases and J gave up 1 base, with 14 bases separating them. Per the germline V gene, CDR1 is ENHRY and CDR2 is SYGVKD. This CDR3 region has 14 residues. The CDR3 region is CAIKGGDGSYEQYF. The CDR3 DNA reads as TGTGCCATCAAAGGGGGGGACGGTTCCTACGAGCAGTACTTC.

The chain carries TRBV28 and TRBJ2-3, with 8 bases aligning to TRBD1. The CDR3 consists of 12 residues. The ends lost 8 bases at V and 6 bases at J; junction bases unmatched: 4. Germline V lookup: CDR1 MDHEN, CDR2 SYDVKM. The chain's CDR3 is CASRTGRDTQYF. The DNA for the CDR3 is TGTGCCAGCCGGACAGGGAGGGATACGCAGTATTTT.

V is TRBV5-1 and J is TRBJ2-7, with a weak D call TRBD1 (5 bases). This CDR3 contains 16 residues. V was shortened by 3 bases and J by 1 base, with 17 bases between the two germline ends. The germline gives CDR1 SGHRS, CDR2 YFSETQ. The CDR3 spells CASSSGKGLVSYEQYF. In DNA, the CDR3 is TGCGCCAGCAGCTCCGGTAAGGGGCTGGTATCCTACGAGCAGTACTTC.

This chain uses TRBV7-3 with TRBJ2-3; D is ambiguous. The germline CDR1 and CDR2 sequences are SGHTA and FQGTGA. The CDR3 is 15 amino acids. V was cut by 5 bases and J by 0 bases, with 12 bases left in between. The CDR3, as DNA: TGTGCCAGCAGCCCCCGGTTATCTAGCACAGATACGCAGTATTTT. Its translation is CASSPRLSSTDTQYF.

The gene calls are TRBV5-8 and TRBJ2-7, with TRBD2 matching 10 bases. The CDR3 runs to 15 residues. With 4 bases clipped from V and 3 bases from J, the junction kept 7 bases outside the gene matches. Germline CDR1 and CDR2: SGHTS and YDEGEE. The CDR3 is CASSRVVAGGYEQYF. CDR3 bases: TGTGCCAGCAGCCGTGTGGTAGCGGGAGGCTACGAGCAGTACTTC. The variable domain in full, with the rest retrieved from reference TRBV5-8 and TRBJ2-7, is EAGVTQSPTHLIKTRGQQATLRCSPISGHTSVYWYQQALGLGLQFLLWYDEGEERNRGNFPPRFSGRQFPNYSSELNVNALELEDSALYLCASSRVVAGGYEQYFGPGTRLTVT.

In DNA form, the CDR3 reads TGTGCCAGCAAGGTAGGGGTCACCTATGGCTACACCTTC. This translates into CASKVGVTYGYTF. The genes are TRBV5-6 and TRBJ1-2; weak D call: TRBD1 (5 bases). Germline loops: CDR1 SGHDT, CDR2 YYEEEE. CDR3 length: 13 amino acids. V was trimmed by 6 bases and J by 4 bases, leaving 13 bases between them.

This rearrangement joins TRBV5-4 to TRBJ2-1; 10 positions match TRBD1. Germline V gives CDR1 SGHNT, CDR2 YYREEE (reference sequence). V gave up 4 bases and J gave up 5 bases; unmatched junction bases: 6. The CDR3 extends over 15 amino acids. For the CDR3, the DNA is TGTGCCAGCAGCAGATCCGGGACAGGGGACAATGAGCAGTTCTTC. Amino acid sequence: CASSRSGTGDNEQFF. Variable domain in full (rest from reference TRBV5-4 and TRBJ2-1): ETGVTQSPTHLIKTRGQQVTLRCSSQSGHNTVSWYQQALGQGPQFIFQYYREEENGRGNFPPRFSGLQFPNYSSELNVNALELDDSALYLCASSRSGTGDNEQFFGPGTRLTVL.

This chain uses TRBV2 with TRBJ1-4; tentatively, D is TRBD1 (5 bases). The CDR3 has 15 amino acids. In germline, CDR1 is SNHLY, CDR2 FYNNEI. Trimming cost V 6 bases and J 8 bases, with 19 bases left between them. The CDR3, as DNA: TGTGCCAGCAGAAGAACGGAGGGGTCGGGAGAAAAACTGTTTTTT. Translation gives CASRRTEGSGEKLFF.

The rearrangement uses TRBV2 and TRBJ1-1; maybe TRBD1 (6 bases). The V gene lost 8 bases and the J gene lost 7 bases, with 8 bases spanning the gap. Germline CDR1 is SNHLY and CDR2 is FYNNEI. This CDR3 is built from 10 residues. The CDR3 coding sequence is TGTGCCAGCGGACAGTTTGAAGCTTTCTTT. Residues: CASGQFEAFF. The entire variable domain, with the rest obtained from reference TRBV2 and TRBJ1-1, is as follows: EPEVTQTPSHQVTQMGQEVILRCVPISNHLYFYWYRQILGQKVEFLVSFYNNEISEKSEIFDDQFSVERPDGSNFTLKIRSTKLEDSAMYFCASGQFEAFFGQGTRLTVV.

This clone turned up a few times. This chain connects TRBV7-2 to TRBJ2-2; 9 bases match TRBD1. Germline CDR1 reads SGHTA; CDR2 reads FQGNSA. There are 17 residues in the CDR3. V shed 1 base and J 1 base; nucleotides not matched to a gene: 4. CDR3 sequence reads: CASSLVPGQGNTGELFF. CDR3 DNA: TGTGCCAGCAGCTTAGTGCCGGGACAGGGGAACACCGGGGAGCTGTTTTTT.

The V gene is TRBV13, the J gene TRBJ2-1, with a tentative D call TRBD2 (6 bases). Trimming took 8 bases from V and 7 from J, leaving 18 bases between them. Germline assignment: CDR1 PRHDT and CDR2 FYEKMQ (reference sequence). The CDR3 contains 14 residues. DNA of the CDR3: TGTGCCAGCGCCGGGGCGGGACGGGGGAATGAGCAGTTCTTC. Residues: CASAGAGRGNEQFF.

The chain joins TRBV27 to TRBJ2-6, with D hard to call. The germline V gene has CDR1 MNHEY and CDR2 SMNVEV (reference sequence). The CDR3 is 15 amino acids. Trimming took off 1 base at V and 0 bases at J, with 4 bases between the two ends. The CDR3 DNA reads as TGTGCCAGCAGTTTATTAGACTCTGGGGCCAACGTCCTGACTTTC. Its protein is CASSLLDSGANVLTF.

The rearrangement joins TRBV5-1 to TRBJ2-7; D is possibly TRBD2 (6 bases). V was cut by 0 bases and J by 7 bases, with 11 bases left in between. The CDR3 is 13 residues long. Germline loops: CDR1 SGHRS, CDR2 YFSETQ. CDR3 amino acids: CASSLAGVMEQYF. In nucleotides, the CDR3 is TGCGCCAGCAGCTTGGCGGGGGTTATGGAGCAGTACTTC.

This chain uses TRBV5-4 with TRBJ1-2; 9 nucleotides line up with TRBD1. The CDR3 loop spans 12 amino acids. V was clipped by 5 bases and J by 6 bases; unmatched bases: 2. Germline-derived CDR1 and CDR2 are SGHNT and YYREEE (reference sequence). The CDR3: CASRRTGDGYTF. The CDR3 nucleotides read TGTGCCAGCAGGCGGACAGGGGATGGCTACACCTTC.

The chain is built from TRBV19 and TRBJ1-4; the D is unclear. V was shortened by 8 bases and J by 10 bases, with 8 bases between the two germline ends. CDR1 is LNHDA, CDR2 SQIVND, per germline (reference sequence). The CDR3 consists of 10 residues. The CDR3 sequence: CASGSGKLFF. The CDR3 DNA reads as TGTGCCAGTGGCAGTGGAAAACTGTTTTTT. The variable domain in full, with the rest retrieved from reference TRBV19 and TRBJ1-4, is DGGITQSPKYLFRKEGQNVTLSCEQNLNHDAMYWYRQDPGQGLRLIYYSQIVNDFQKGDIAEGYSVSREKKESFPLTVTSAQKNPTAFYLCASGSGKLFFGSGTQLSVL.

The gene calls are TRBV5-6 and TRBJ2-7; 8 bases line up with TRBD1. The J segment lost 0 bases and the V segment lost 4 bases, leaving 18 bases of the junction unmatched. CDR1 and CDR2 (germline): SGHDT, YYEEEE. The CDR3 loop spans 19 amino acids. The CDR3 here is CASSPYPDRATSHSYEQYF. DNA for the CDR3: TGTGCCAGCAGCCCCTACCCGGACAGGGCAACATCACACTCCTACGAGCAGTACTTC.

The chain joins TRBV7-9 to TRBJ2-1, with 7 bases lining up with TRBD2. Losses at the gene ends were 5 bases for V and 6 bases for J; bases not matched to a gene: 13. The CDR3 length is 16 residues. Germline CDR1 reads SEHNR; CDR2 reads FQNEAQ (reference sequence). For the CDR3, the DNA is TGTGCCAGCAGCCCAAGGGGCGCGGGAGAGGTCAATGAGCAGTTCTTC. As protein: CASSPRGAGEVNEQFF.

The chain is built from TRBV18 and TRBJ1-4; 10 nucleotides line up with TRBD1. Germline V lookup: CDR1 KGHSH, CDR2 LQKENI. The V segment lost 0 bases and the J segment 8 bases; nucleotides outside the gene matches: 6. This CDR3 is built from 16 residues. In DNA, the CDR3 is TGTGCCAGCTCACCACCGCCGGGGACAGGGGACGAAAAACTGTTTTTT. Its protein product is CASSPPPGTGDEKLFF.

There are a few counts of this clone. This chain links TRBV7-6 with TRBJ1-3; unclear D gene. Germline assignment: CDR1 SGHVS and CDR2 FNYEAQ. CDR3 length: 15 amino acids. V gave up 5 bases and J gave up 0 bases, with 11 bases separating them. CDR3 protein: CASSPDFGSGNTIYF. The DNA for the CDR3 is TGTGCCAGCAGCCCCGACTTCGGCTCTGGAAACACCATATATTTT. The whole variable domain, remainder taken from reference TRBV7-6 and TRBJ1-3, is GAGVSQSPRYKVTKRGQDVALRCDPISGHVSLYWYRQALGQGPEFLTYFNYEAQQDKSGLPNDRFSAERPEGSISTLTIQRTEQRDSAMYRCASSPDFGSGNTIYFGEGSWLTVV.

This chain connects TRBV15 to TRBJ2-5, with TRBD1 matching 8 bases. Germline trimming cut 2 bases from V and 3 bases from J; bases unmatched to any gene: 2. The CDR3 is 14 residues long. The V gene's germline CDR1 is LNHNV and CDR2 YYDKDF (reference sequence). The CDR3 protein is CATSRNRGEETQYF. DNA for the CDR3: TGTGCCACCAGCAGAAACAGGGGGGAAGAGACCCAGTACTTC. The variable domain in full, with the rest retrieved from reference TRBV15 and TRBJ2-5, is DAMVIQNPRYQVTQFGKPVTLSCSQTLNHNVMYWYQQKSSQAPKLLFHYYDKDFNNEADTPDNFQSRRPNTSFCFLDIRSPGLGDTAMYLCATSRNRGEETQYFGPGTRLLVL.

This clone was seen just once. The chain is built from TRBV18 and TRBJ1-3; 7 positions match TRBD1. CDR3 length: 15 amino acids. CDR1 and CDR2 (germline): KGHSH, LQKENI. V shed 5 bases and J 0 bases; nucleotides not matched to a gene: 4. Here the CDR3 reads CASSTGAYSGNTIYF. The CDR3 DNA reads TGTGCCAGCTCAACAGGGGCCTACTCTGGAAACACCATATATTTT.

The rearrangement uses TRBV10-3 and TRBJ2-6; 8 positions agree with TRBD1. After removal of 6 bases from V and 2 bases from J, the junction contained 6 bases not matched to a gene. Germline CDR1 and CDR2: ENHRY and SYGVKD. This CDR3 is 16 amino acids long. The CDR3 region is CAIRPATGAGANVLTF. CDR3 sequence (DNA): TGTGCCATCAGGCCAGCGACAGGGGCTGGGGCCAACGTCCTGACTTTC.

This clone came up once. The rearrangement links TRBV4-1 to TRBJ2-2; D gene ambiguous. The CDR3 has 12 residues. V was shortened by 3 bases and J by 5 bases, with 4 bases between the two germline ends. CDR1 and CDR2 (germline): MGHRA, YSYEKL. The CDR3 is CASSHSTGELFF. The CDR3 DNA reads TGCGCCAGCAGCCACTCTACCGGGGAGCTGTTTTTT.